This passage covers 7 T cell receptor beta chains from one sample sequenced in a study of response to subunit inactivated influenza vaccine. TCRdb ran MiXCR on the RT-PCR reads and lists one entry per CDR3 protein. This sample yields 750,000 to 850,000 distinct CDR3 sequences, of which about 18% are seen a single time; 11% belongs to the top ten. This specimen was PBMCs from blood, taken about 5 days after vaccination. These receptors all come from a man between 45 and 60 years old who received an inactivated influenza vaccine.

This clonotype was found a few times. The rearrangement links TRBV3-1 to TRBJ2-6; 8 bases map to TRBD1. With V trimmed by 2 bases and J by 0 bases, 0 bases remained unmatched. The CDR3 spans 16 residues. Germline V gives CDR1 LGHDT, CDR2 YNNKEL (reference sequence). Here the CDR3 DNA reads TGTGCCAGCAGCCAAACAGGGGGCTCTGGGGCCAACGTCCTGACTTTC. Amino acids: CASSQTGGSGANVLTF.

This clonotype appeared a few times. The V call is TRBV4-3, the J call TRBJ2-7; TRBD2 aligns across 11 bases. The CDR3 is 16 amino acids. J gave up 0 bases and V 4 bases, and 5 bases lay outside the gene matches. Germline V gives CDR1 LGHNA, CDR2 YSLEER. The CDR3 loop reads CASSRLLAGGSYEQYF. CDR3 DNA sequence: TGCGCCAGCAGCCGTTTGCTAGCGGGGGGCTCCTACGAGCAGTACTTC.

The rearrangement joins TRBV6-1 to TRBJ2-1; 12 nucleotides line up with TRBD2. Germline lookup yields CDR1 MNHNS and CDR2 SASEGT. V lost 3 bases, J lost 7 bases, and 4 bases stayed unmatched. The CDR3 is made up of 15 amino acids. DNA for the CDR3: TGTGCCAGCAGTGACAGACTAGCGGGAGTAAATGAGCAGTTCTTC. This encodes CASSDRLAGVNEQFF.

The CDR3 is CATQTGRHPTQEQYF. CDR3 in DNA: TGTGCCACCCAAACAGGGCGTCACCCCACCCAGGAGCAGTACTTC. V is TRBV15 and J is TRBJ2-7; a possible D gene is TRBD1 (6 bases). V was cut by 8 bases and J by 7 bases, with 24 bases left in between. This CDR3 spans 15 amino acids. Germline CDR1 LNHNV, CDR2 YYDKDF (reference sequence).

The V gene is TRBV5-1, the J gene TRBJ2-1; D ambiguous. This CDR3 is 14 amino acids long. Trimming cost V 0 bases and J 7 bases, with 11 bases left between them. Germline values: CDR1 SGHRS, CDR2 YFSETQ. The CDR3 here is CASSLGALRNEQFF. The CDR3 nucleotides are TGCGCCAGCAGCTTGGGGGCACTACGGAATGAGCAGTTCTTC.

Remarks on this clonotype: This may be a read error, as it is one base from a much larger clone. The rearrangement uses TRBV12-3 or TRBV12-4 and TRBJ2-7; unclear D gene. This CDR3 has 16 residues. V shed 5 bases and J shed 3 bases, with 20 bases lying between them. Here the CDR3 DNA reads TGTGCCAGCAGTCACGTCGAAAGCAGGATTATCTACGAGCAGTACTTC. It specifies CASSHVESRIIYEQYF.

The genes are TRBV6-1 and TRBJ1-2, with 9 nucleotides matching TRBD1. CDR1 MNHNS and CDR2 SASEGT come from the germline V gene. This CDR3 has 17 residues. V lost 5 bases and J lost 6; bases outside the gene matches: 16. CDR3 sequence: CASSPVHLGQGNDGYTF. In nucleotides, the CDR3 is TGTGCCAGCAGTCCTGTCCACCTCGGACAGGGGAACGATGGCTACACCTTC.